These T cell receptor beta chains were read from a single sample in a study of T cell repertoires in cytomegalovirus infection. TCRdb independently ran MiXCR on the reads; one entry per CDR3 protein. This table has some 350,000 distinct CDR3 sequences, 29% appearing once. Their target antigens are unknown. The sequencing used cultured PBMCs, collected from culture after CMV antigen stimulation. The receptors shown here come from a human donor in good health (CMV status not recorded). Some clones in this sample may be carry-over from other donors' samples. Both conserved end residues are trimmed from each CDR3. Size is omitted from some rows. Given values are once, few, many or a class for expanded clones.

few | TRBJ2-3 | TRBV7-9 | ASSLLMEDQDTQY
. | TRBJ1-3 | TRBV7-3 | ASSLKGGQGFGNTIY
. | TRBJ2-7 | TRBV10-3 | AAGPQRSHEQY
few | TRBJ2-5 | TRBV5-1 | ASSPGLAGAKSETQY
few | TRBJ2-7 | TRBV20-1 | SATGASYEQY
. | TRBJ1-1 | TRBV12-5 | ASGFRPGRRFTEAF
. | TRBJ2-5 | TRBV7-8 | ASSFRGRRETQY
. | TRBJ2-6 | TRBV11-2 | ASSLGTAPGGGANVLT
few | TRBJ1-5 | TRBV11-2 | ASSPAVRVDGNQPQH
. | TRBJ2-1 | TRBV7-3 | ASSLNGPGGGNEQF
. | TRBJ2-7 | TRBV29-1 | SVRGTYEQY
many | TRBJ1-3 | TRBV7-2 | ASLQGLTGNTIY
. | TRBJ2-7 | TRBV27 | ASSLREGGYEQY
few | TRBJ2-1 | TRBV6-5 | ASSSLDRGYEQF
few | TRBJ1-2 | TRBV19 | ASGPRGVDYGYT
few | TRBJ1-6 | TRBV2 | ASNQGVNNSPLH
. | TRBJ1-6 | TRBV19 | ASSIGRGDNSPLH
many | TRBJ2-5 | TRBV7-2 | ASTYSRETQY
few | TRBJ2-5 | TRBV19 | ASSQAGEETQY
few | TRBJ2-1 | TRBV7-9 | ASSSRTSYGGEQF
many | TRBJ2-3 | TRBV7-9 | ASTPETGGGGTDTQY
. | TRBJ2-1 | TRBV19 | ASTDRGVSYNEQF
few | TRBJ2-1 | TRBV19 | ASRIAGAGTLEQF
few | TRBJ1-6 | TRBV27 | ASSPHGRDVGSPLH
few | TRBJ1-2 | TRBV25-1 | ASSGTDGNYGYT